Shown below are 8 T cell receptor beta chains from a single sample sequenced in a study of human T cells and chemical hapten exposure. Time point noted: patch test 2, 6 weeks after DPC sensitization. Stated treatment: therapeutic diphenylcyclopropenone sensitization with weekly scalp DPC. TCRdb ran MiXCR on the RACE reads and lists one entry per CDR3 protein. Of roughly 94,000 distinct CDR3 sequences in the sample, roughly a tenth are singletons; the top ten hold about 2%. The source was whole blood, collected in connection with sensitization to the hapten diphenylcyclopropenone (DPC). These receptor sequences come from a woman between 35 and 50 years old with alopecia areata. Some clones in this sample may be carry-over from other donors' samples.

J is TRBJ2-2 and V is TRBV10-3; D may be TRBD2 (5 bases). V lost 3 bases and J lost 3, with 11 bases in between. The CDR3 has 15 residues. CDR1 ENHRY and CDR2 SYGVKD come from the germline V gene. This CDR3 is CAISEADGYTGELFF. The CDR3 nucleotides read TGTGCCATCAGTGAAGCGGACGGATACACCGGGGAGCTGTTTTTT.

This clonotype was detected many times. This chain uses TRBV20-1 with TRBJ2-1; maybe TRBD2 (6 bases). V lost 3 bases, J lost 3 bases, and 12 bases lay in between. Germline-derived CDR1 and CDR2 are DFQATT and SNEGSKA (reference sequence). The length of the CDR3 is 14 residues. DNA of the CDR3: TGCAGTGCTAGGGGACTGGGGAGCTACAATGAGCAGTTCTTC. Protein sequence: CSARGLGSYNEQFF.

This clonotype was counted between two and nine times. V gene TRBV3-1 combines with J gene TRBJ2-5; D is undetermined. This CDR3 has 14 amino acids. V gave up 0 bases and J gave up 1 base, with 6 bases separating them. Germline V CDR1 and CDR2: LGHDT, YNNKEL (reference sequence). The CDR3 reads CASSQESAQETQYF. CDR3 DNA: TGTGCCAGCAGCCAAGAGTCAGCCCAAGAGACCCAGTACTTC.

The rearrangement links TRBV27 to TRBJ2-7, with 9 bases that match TRBD2. Germline V lookup: CDR1 MNHEY, CDR2 SMNVEV (reference sequence). The CDR3 is 17 amino acids. With 7 bases clipped from V and 2 bases from J, the junction kept 15 bases outside the gene matches. CDR3 sequence reads: CASMSRGSSGIPYEQYF. In nucleotides, the CDR3 is TGTGCCAGCATGTCCCGGGGCTCTAGCGGGATCCCCTACGAGCAGTACTTC.

This clonotype occurred once. The V call is TRBV6-5, the J call TRBJ2-7, with D perhaps given as TRBD1 or TRBD2 (6 bases each). This CDR3 has 17 amino acids. Germline values: CDR1 MNHEY, CDR2 SVGAGI. V was cut by 5 bases and J by 0 bases, with 20 bases left in between. CDR3: CASSPGGLRLRSYEQYF. The DNA of the CDR3 is TGTGCCAGCAGTCCCGGGGGCTTAAGACTCCGCTCCTACGAGCAGTACTTC.

This clonotype was observed at least ten times. The chain recombines TRBV18 with TRBJ2-7; unclear D gene. Germline V lookup: CDR1 KGHSH, CDR2 LQKENI. This CDR3 spans 14 amino acids. V shed 1 base and J shed 7 bases, with 14 bases lying between them. CDR3 amino acids: CASSPRSQAIEQYF. Written as DNA, the CDR3 is TGTGCCAGCTCACCACGCAGCCAGGCGATTGAGCAGTACTTC.

This clonotype has more than one count but fewer than ten. The chain combines TRBV28 with TRBJ2-3; 7 bases agree with TRBD2. V lost 2 bases and J lost 3; bases outside the gene matches: 8. The germline V gene has CDR1 MDHEN and CDR2 SYDVKM. The CDR3 contains 16 residues. CDR3 DNA sequence: TGTGCCAGCAGTTTAGTCGGGCGGGGGTTGACAGATACGCAGTATTTT. It encodes CASSLVGRGLTDTQYF.

The chain is built from TRBV16 and TRBJ2-7, with 7 positions matching TRBD2. Unmatched junction bases numbered 4, after V lost 4 bases and J lost 4 bases. Germline V gene data show CDR1 as KGHSY and CDR2 as FQNENV. The CDR3 loop spans 13 amino acids. CDR3 DNA sequence: TGTGCCAGCAGCCTAAAGGGAGGGTACGAGCAGTACTTC. Protein product: CASSLKGGYEQYF.